One sample yielded the 28 T cell receptor beta chains listed below, sequenced in a study of T-cell reconstitution after alpha-beta-depleted transplantation in children. The library targeted TCRbeta and was prepared with unique molecular identifiers. One entry per CDR3 protein results from TCRdb running MiXCR on the PCR reads. The sample holds roughly 610,000 distinct CDR3 sequences; roughly a tenth are singletons and the top ten take 4% to 5%. The sequencing used PBMCs from the stem cell graft donor, collected from the stem cell graft. The receptors come from a human donor who donated a stem cell graft to a child with acute myeloid leukemia.

This clonotype was detected many times. CDR3 protein: CASSYWQNTEAFF. The CDR3 region has the DNA TGTGCCAGCAGTTACTGGCAGAACACTGAAGCTTTCTTT. The gene calls are TRBV6-2 or TRBV6-3 and TRBJ1-1; D ambiguous. Trimming removed 1 base at V and 1 base at J, with 4 bases between. CDR1 is MNHEY, CDR2 SVGEGT, per germline. The CDR3 extends over 13 amino acids.

This sequence joins TRBV29-1 and TRBJ2-1; 8 positions agree with TRBD2. CDR1 is SQVTM, CDR2 ANQGSEA, per germline. V dropped 2 bases and J dropped 0; count of bases not matched to a gene: 6. The CDR3 extends over 16 amino acids. The CDR3 nucleotides read TGCAGCGTTGAACCTGAGGCGGGAGGCTCCTACAATGAGCAGTTCTTC. It codes for CSVEPEAGGSYNEQFF.

The chain links TRBV25-1 to TRBJ1-2, with 7 bases matching TRBD1. This CDR3 region has 15 residues. Germline CDR1 reads MGHDK; CDR2 reads SYGVNS. J gave up 4 bases and V 0 bases, and 5 bases lay outside the gene matches. The DNA for the CDR3 is TGTGCCAGCAGTGAATATAAGGGGGCTGGCTATGGCTACACCTTC. Translated, it gives CASSEYKGAGYGYTF.

A few counts support this clonotype. J is TRBJ2-7 and V is TRBV15, with D perhaps matching TRBD1 (6 bases). V was trimmed by 1 base and J by 1 base, leaving 8 bases between them. The CDR3 is 14 amino acids. The V gene's germline CDR1 is LNHNV and CDR2 YYDKDF (reference sequence). CDR3 in amino acids: CATSRGDTSYEQYF. As DNA, the CDR3 is TGTGCCACCAGCAGAGGGGACACGTCCTACGAGCAGTACTTC.

The V gene is TRBV9, the J gene TRBJ2-5, with no clear D. The germline V gene has CDR1 SGDLS and CDR2 YYNGEE. The CDR3 runs 12 residues. The V and J ends lost 3 bases and 4 bases respectively, with 7 bases between them. The CDR3 nucleotides are TGTGCCAGCAGCGCCGTAGGAGAGACCCAGTACTTC. This sequence encodes CASSAVGETQYF.

V gene TRBV9 combines with J gene TRBJ1-1; no clear D gene. Trimming stripped 0 bases from V and 4 bases from J, with 10 bases between. The germline gives CDR1 SGDLS, CDR2 YYNGEE. This CDR3 contains 14 residues. The CDR3 sequence: CASSVESRGTEAFF. In DNA, the CDR3 is TGTGCCAGCAGCGTAGAGAGTCGGGGCACTGAAGCTTTCTTT.

V gene TRBV4-2 combines with J gene TRBJ2-1; 8 nucleotides align to TRBD2. CDR3 length: 17 amino acids. Germline CDR1 is LGHNA and CDR2 is YNFKEQ. V shed 3 bases and J 4 bases; nucleotides not matched to a gene: 11. CDR3 nucleotide sequence: TGTGCCAGCAGCCATCGCCCCAGTAGCGGGACTTACAATGAGCAGTTCTTC. Amino acid sequence: CASSHRPSSGTYNEQFF.

This clonotype was observed many times. This rearrangement joins TRBV6-1 to TRBJ1-1; 7 bases fit TRBD1. CDR1 and CDR2 from the germline V gene are MNHNS and SASEGT. This CDR3 is 16 amino acids long. V lost 4 bases to trimming and J lost 0 bases; unmatched junction nucleotides: 8. CDR3 region: CASSGKPTGLNTEAFF. CDR3 DNA: TGTGCCAGCAGTGGCAAGCCGACAGGGTTGAACACTGAAGCTTTCTTT.

At least ten counts were recorded for this clonotype. The J gene is TRBJ2-7, the V gene TRBV7-2, with D possibly matching TRBD2 (7 bases). This CDR3 has 12 residues. V was cut by 6 bases and J by 10 bases, with 16 bases left in between. Germline V CDR1 and CDR2: SGHTA, FQGNSA. The CDR3 loop is CASRGGGLGQYF. Written as DNA, the CDR3 is TGTGCCAGCAGAGGGGGGGGTTTGGGACAGTACTTC.

This clonotype was found a few times. This chain connects TRBV4-2 to TRBJ2-7; D is unclear. Trimming left V 1 base short and J 1 base short, with 8 bases between. The CDR3 has 14 residues. Germline CDR1 reads LGHNA; CDR2 reads YNFKEQ. The CDR3 DNA is TGTGCCAGCAGCCAAGTGGGCACTTCCTACGAGCAGTACTTC. It encodes CASSQVGTSYEQYF.

The chain uses TRBV3-1 and TRBJ2-7; 10 nucleotides match TRBD2. Trimming at V came to 3 bases and at J to 2 bases, leaving 4 bases not matched to a gene. The CDR3 loop spans 15 amino acids. Germline CDR1 is LGHDT and CDR2 is YNNKEL (reference sequence). Written as DNA, the CDR3 is TGTGCCAGCAGCCAGACTAGCGGGTCGACCTACGAGCAGTACTTC. This encodes CASSQTSGSTYEQYF.

This clonotype was seen only a few times. The V gene is TRBV3-1, the J gene TRBJ2-2; TRBD2 is a possible D gene (5 bases). The CDR3 consists of 17 residues. V was pared by 5 bases and J by 1 base, with 17 bases between. The germline gives CDR1 LGHDT, CDR2 YNNKEL (reference sequence). CDR3 loop: CASSAIPGTKNTGELFF. CDR3 nucleotides: TGTGCCAGCAGCGCGATCCCGGGAACCAAGAACACCGGGGAGCTGTTTTTT.

This clonotype was found a few times. The rearrangement uses TRBV28 and TRBJ2-1; no firm D call. V dropped 1 base and J dropped 0 bases, with 10 bases sitting between them. The CDR3 totals 16 residues. CDR1 is MDHEN and CDR2 is SYDVKM in the germline V gene. CDR3 protein: CASSLSRASSYNEQFF. CDR3 sequence (DNA): TGTGCCAGCAGTTTATCCCGCGCGAGCTCCTACAATGAGCAGTTCTTC.

The chain uses TRBV6-2 or TRBV6-3 and TRBJ2-3, with D unclear. CDR1 is MNHEY, CDR2 SVGEGT, per germline. V was pared by 3 bases and J by 8 bases, with 18 bases between. The CDR3 loop spans 15 amino acids. CDR3 amino acids: CASSYRPGSLGTQYF. Here the CDR3 DNA reads TGTGCCAGCAGTTATCGACCGGGCTCCCTCGGTACGCAGTATTTT.

At least ten counts were recorded for this clonotype. The chain links TRBV5-1 to TRBJ1-6, with 8 bases fitting TRBD1. The CDR3 is 14 amino acids. The germline V gene has CDR1 SGHRS and CDR2 YFSETQ. Trimming took 4 bases from V and 7 from J; bases not matched to a gene: 4. This CDR3 is CASSLGQGNSPLHF. The CDR3 DNA reads as TGCGCCAGCAGCCTAGGACAGGGCAATTCACCCCTCCACTTT.

This clonotype appeared many times. The rearrangement links TRBV20-1 to TRBJ1-1; D remains unclear. Germline assignment: CDR1 DFQATT and CDR2 SNEGSKA (reference sequence). The germline V and J ends were trimmed by 6 bases and 0 bases, with 11 bases remaining between them. This CDR3 contains 13 residues. DNA of the CDR3: TGCAGTGCACCGGCTCACATGAACACTGAAGCTTTCTTT. This gives the protein CSAPAHMNTEAFF.

Only one count was recorded for this clonotype. A read error may produce the germline difference seen at one junction end. The chain combines TRBV5-1 with TRBJ2-3; TRBD2 matches 8 bases. The CDR3 extends over 16 amino acids. Germline V gene lookup returns CDR1 SGHRS and CDR2 YFSETQ. The CDR3 sequence is CACSLGSSGSTDTQYF. As DNA, the CDR3 is TGCGCCTGCAGCTTGGGGTCTAGCGGGAGCACAGATACGCAGTATTTT.

Concerning this clonotype itself: The CDR3 ends on some other residue instead of the conserved phenylalanine or tryptophan, so this is likely a read error. This chain connects TRBV5-1 to TRBJ2-1; 7 nucleotides match TRBD2. Germline-derived CDR1 and CDR2 are SGHRS and YFSETQ. The V gene end was trimmed by 5 bases and the J gene end by 5 bases; junction bases not matched to a gene: 4. The CDR3 runs 13 residues. The CDR3, as DNA: TGCGCCAGCAGACGGGAGGCAAACAATGAGCAGTTCGTC. Protein: CASRREANNEQFV.

In this sample, this clonotype turned up a few times. This chain uses TRBV7-9 with TRBJ2-1; 10 bases match TRBD2. Per the germline V gene, CDR1 is SEHNR and CDR2 is FQNEAQ (reference sequence). CDR3 length: 16 residues. The V and J ends lost 1 base and 10 bases, in that order; junction bases with no gene match: 10. CDR3 sequence reads: CASSLDPSGSQGEQFF. The DNA of the CDR3 is TGTGCCAGCAGCTTAGATCCTAGCGGGAGCCAAGGAGAGCAGTTCTTC.

This clonotype has at least ten counts. The chain combines TRBV10-3 with TRBJ2-2, with a tentative D call TRBD2 (5 bases). V was trimmed by 11 bases and J by 3 bases, leaving 16 bases between them. Per germline, CDR1 ENHRY and CDR2 SYGVKD. The CDR3 is 14 amino acids. The CDR3 reads CASRRPPDTGELFF. In DNA form, the CDR3 reads TGTGCCTCCAGGAGGCCTCCGGACACCGGGGAGCTGTTTTTT.

This clonotype was counted a few times. The chain combines TRBV20-1 with TRBJ1-2, with 9 bases fitting TRBD1. The CDR3 has 14 amino acids. The V gene's germline CDR1 is DFQATT and CDR2 SNEGSKA (reference sequence). The V and J ends lost 3 bases and 3 bases, in that order; junction bases with no gene match: 5. The CDR3 coding sequence is TGCAGTGCTAGGTCGGACAGGGGTGACTATGGCTACACCTTC. As protein: CSARSDRGDYGYTF.

The J gene is TRBJ2-3, the V gene TRBV2; D is unresolved. V gave up 3 bases and J gave up 2 bases, with 9 bases separating them. The CDR3 is 14 residues long. The germline gives CDR1 SNHLY, CDR2 FYNNEI. The CDR3 sequence is CASSERQHTDTQYF. CDR3 nucleotide sequence: TGTGCCAGCAGTGAGCGGCAGCACACAGATACGCAGTATTTT.

Many counts were recorded for this clonotype. DNA of the CDR3: TGTGCCAGCAGCCTCGGGGCCAAAAACATTCAGTACTTC. Its protein is CASSLGAKNIQYF. The rearrangement joins TRBV5-5 to TRBJ2-4; no clear D gene. Trimming took 4 bases from V and 1 from J, leaving 6 bases between them. CDR3 length equals 13 residues. Germline CDR1 SGHKS, CDR2 YYEKEE (reference sequence).

This clonotype was counted ten times or more. The genes are TRBV24-1 and TRBJ2-5; TRBD2 aligns across 11 bases. V lost 3 bases, J lost 5 bases, and 7 bases stayed unmatched. The CDR3 length is 16 residues. The germline V gene encodes CDR1 KGHDR and CDR2 SFDVKD. The CDR3 nucleotides read TGTGCCACCAGTGATGATAGCGGGAGGGCCGGGGAGACCCAGTACTTC. This codes for CATSDDSGRAGETQYF.

The table lists this clonotype with many counts. The chain links TRBV6-5 to TRBJ2-7; D unresolved. Germline V gene sequence: CDR1 MNHEY, CDR2 SVGAGI. This CDR3 is 11 amino acids long. V lost 2 bases and J 9 bases, leaving 8 bases between the germline ends. The CDR3 is CASSYRLRQYF. The CDR3 nucleotides read TGTGCCAGCAGTTACAGGTTAAGGCAGTACTTC.

The table lists this clonotype with many counts. V and J are TRBV29-1 and TRBJ2-3, with 8 bases lining up with TRBD1. The V gene end was trimmed by 4 bases and the J gene end by 3 bases; junction bases not matched to a gene: 6. The germline V gene has CDR1 SQVTM and CDR2 ANQGSEA. CDR3 length equals 14 residues. This CDR3 reads CSVGMQGATDTQYF. The CDR3, as DNA: TGCAGCGTTGGTATGCAGGGGGCTACAGATACGCAGTATTTT.

In its sample, this clonotype was seen a few times. This chain uses TRBV4-3 with TRBJ1-1; D is ambiguous. V was cut by 0 bases and J by 3 bases, with 8 bases left in between. CDR1 and CDR2 (germline): LGHNA, YSLEER. The CDR3 covers 14 residues. The CDR3 DNA reads as TGCGCCAGCAGCCAAGATAGAGGGTACACTGAAGCTTTCTTT. It encodes CASSQDRGYTEAFF.

This clonotype was seen a handful of times. This rearrangement joins TRBV9 to TRBJ2-1; D is possibly TRBD2 (5 bases). V gave up 0 bases and J gave up 8 bases, with 12 bases separating them. Germline CDR1 is SGDLS and CDR2 is YYNGEE. The CDR3 length is 14 residues. CDR3 sequence (DNA): TGTGCCAGCAGCGTAGCTGTCCCCGGGGATGAGCAGTTCTTC. Protein: CASSVAVPGDEQFF.